This T cell receptor beta chain emerged from a study of cytomegalovirus exposure and HLA in healthy donors. Study-level points and caveats: In a later analysis, HLA-associated beta chains showed higher expansion and lower generation probabilities than comparable chains.

A note on this clone: The antigen remains unidentified.

CDR1 and CDR2 (germline): MNHEY, SVGAGI. The CDR3 length is 16 residues. The V end lost 0 bases, the J end lost 2 bases, and 14 bases lay between the germline ends. PCR involved 60 Vbeta and 13 Jbeta primers. Clones were sequenced by immunoSEQ multiplex PCR, and TCRdb holds only the in-frame ones, with some missing. The data contain around 120,000 clones, 81% of them singletons. The sequence was collected from a man aged 18 to 30 in good health and CMV-seronegative. V gene TRBV6-5 combines with J gene TRBJ2-7, with D possibly being TRBD2 (5 bases). The sample was PBMCs. This CDR3 is CASSYSGGGLTYEQYF. The CDR3 DNA sequence: TGTGCCAGCAGTTACTCCGGCGGTGGACTCACCTACGAGCAGTACTTC.